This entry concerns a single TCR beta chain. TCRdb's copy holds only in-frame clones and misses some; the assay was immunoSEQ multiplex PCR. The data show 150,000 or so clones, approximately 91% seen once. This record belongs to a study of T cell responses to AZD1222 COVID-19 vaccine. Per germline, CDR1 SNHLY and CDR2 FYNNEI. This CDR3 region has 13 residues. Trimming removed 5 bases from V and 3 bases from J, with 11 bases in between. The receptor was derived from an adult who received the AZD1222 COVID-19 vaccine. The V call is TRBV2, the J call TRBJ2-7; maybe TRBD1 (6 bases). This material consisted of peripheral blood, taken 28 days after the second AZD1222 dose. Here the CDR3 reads CASSTGIYYEQYF. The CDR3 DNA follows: TGTGCCAGCAGTACAGGGATATACTACGAGCAGTACTTC.